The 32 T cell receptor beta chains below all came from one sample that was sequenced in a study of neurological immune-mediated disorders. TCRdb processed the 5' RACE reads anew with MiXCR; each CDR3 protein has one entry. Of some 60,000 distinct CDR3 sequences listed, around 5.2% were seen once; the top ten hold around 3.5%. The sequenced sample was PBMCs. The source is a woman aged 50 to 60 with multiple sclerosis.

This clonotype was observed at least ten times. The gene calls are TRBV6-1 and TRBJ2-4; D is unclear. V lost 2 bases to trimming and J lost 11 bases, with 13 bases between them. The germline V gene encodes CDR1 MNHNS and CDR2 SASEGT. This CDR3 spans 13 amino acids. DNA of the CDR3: TGTGCCAGCAGTGAATCCGTCGTGGTCCTTCAGTACTTC. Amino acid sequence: CASSESVVVLQYF.

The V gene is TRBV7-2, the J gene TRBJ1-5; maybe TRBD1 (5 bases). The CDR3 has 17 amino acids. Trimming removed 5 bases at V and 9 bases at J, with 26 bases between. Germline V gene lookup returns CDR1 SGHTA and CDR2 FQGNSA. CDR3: CASSPGVLGVGYPPQHF. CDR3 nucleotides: TGTGCCAGCAGCCCCGGCGTTTTAGGGGTCGGTTATCCGCCCCAGCATTTT.

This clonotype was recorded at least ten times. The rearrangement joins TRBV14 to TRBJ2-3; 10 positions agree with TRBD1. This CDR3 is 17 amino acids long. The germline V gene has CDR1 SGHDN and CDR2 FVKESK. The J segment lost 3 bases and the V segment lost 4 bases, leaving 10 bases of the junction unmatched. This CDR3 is CASSRRARDRGTDTQYF. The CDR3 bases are TGTGCCAGCAGCCGAAGGGCCCGGGACAGGGGAACAGATACGCAGTATTTT.

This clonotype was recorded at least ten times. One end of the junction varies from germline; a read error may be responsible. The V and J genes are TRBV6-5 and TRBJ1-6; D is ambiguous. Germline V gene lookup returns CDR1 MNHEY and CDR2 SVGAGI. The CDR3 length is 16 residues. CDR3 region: CASSYSGRRRNSPLNF. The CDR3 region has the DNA TGTGCCAGCAGTTACTCTGGCCGAAGGAGGAATTCACCCCTCAACTTT.

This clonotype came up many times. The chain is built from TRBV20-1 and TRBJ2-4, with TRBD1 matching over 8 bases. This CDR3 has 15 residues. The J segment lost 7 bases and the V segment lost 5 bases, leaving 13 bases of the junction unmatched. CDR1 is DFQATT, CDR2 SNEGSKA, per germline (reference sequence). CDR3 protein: CSAANPTGGTNIQYF. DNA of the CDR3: TGCAGTGCTGCTAACCCTACAGGGGGAACGAACATTCAGTACTTC.

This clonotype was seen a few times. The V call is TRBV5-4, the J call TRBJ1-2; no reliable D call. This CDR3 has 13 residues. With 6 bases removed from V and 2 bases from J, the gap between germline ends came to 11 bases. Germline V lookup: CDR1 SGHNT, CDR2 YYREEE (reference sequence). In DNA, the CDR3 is TGTGCCAGCATTTCGGAAAAGAACTATGGCTACACCTTC. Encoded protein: CASISEKNYGYTF.

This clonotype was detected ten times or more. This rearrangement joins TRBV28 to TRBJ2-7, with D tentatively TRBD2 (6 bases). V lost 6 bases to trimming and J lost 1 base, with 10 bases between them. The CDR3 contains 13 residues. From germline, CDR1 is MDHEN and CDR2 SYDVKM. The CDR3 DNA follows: TGTGCCAGCAGCCCTGGGGGGTCCTACGAGCAGTACTTC. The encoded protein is CASSPGGSYEQYF.

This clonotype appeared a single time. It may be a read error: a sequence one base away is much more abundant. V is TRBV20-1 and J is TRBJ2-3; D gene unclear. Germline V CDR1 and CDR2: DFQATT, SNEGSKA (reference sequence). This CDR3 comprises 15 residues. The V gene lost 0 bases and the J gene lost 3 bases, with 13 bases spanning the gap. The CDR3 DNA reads TGCAGTGCTAGAGATGGTAGCTCTATTACAGATACGCAGTATTTT. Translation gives CSARDGSSITDTQYF.

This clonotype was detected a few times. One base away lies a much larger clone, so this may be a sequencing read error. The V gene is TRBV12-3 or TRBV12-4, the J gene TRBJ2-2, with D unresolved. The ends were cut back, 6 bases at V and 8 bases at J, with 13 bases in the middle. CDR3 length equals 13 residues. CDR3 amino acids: CASRALSTGELFF. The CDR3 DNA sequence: TGTGCCAGCAGAGCCTTAAGCACGGGGGAGCTGTTTTTT.

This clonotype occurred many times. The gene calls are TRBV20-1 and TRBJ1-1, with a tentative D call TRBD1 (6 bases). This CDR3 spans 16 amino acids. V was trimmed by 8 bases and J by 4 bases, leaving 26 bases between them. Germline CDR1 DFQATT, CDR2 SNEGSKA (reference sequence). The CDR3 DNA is TGCAGTACCCAGCGCGTAGGGGGAAGGCAGGGCACTGAAGCTTTCTTT. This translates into CSTQRVGGRQGTEAFF.

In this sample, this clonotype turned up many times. The CDR3 reads CASSFSGSYGYTF. In DNA, the CDR3 is TGTGCCAGCAGCTTTAGCGGATCCTATGGCTACACCTTC. The chain combines TRBV5-6 with TRBJ1-2; D unclear. The CDR3 loop spans 13 amino acids. V was cut by 2 bases and J by 4 bases, with 9 bases left in between. In germline, CDR1 is SGHDT, CDR2 YYEEEE.

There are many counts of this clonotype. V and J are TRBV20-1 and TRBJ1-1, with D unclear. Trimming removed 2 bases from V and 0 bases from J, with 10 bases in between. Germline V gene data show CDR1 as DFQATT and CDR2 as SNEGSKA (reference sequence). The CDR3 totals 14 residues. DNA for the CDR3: TGCAGTGCTAGAAGGGAGGTATTGAACACTGAAGCTTTCTTT. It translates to CSARREVLNTEAFF.

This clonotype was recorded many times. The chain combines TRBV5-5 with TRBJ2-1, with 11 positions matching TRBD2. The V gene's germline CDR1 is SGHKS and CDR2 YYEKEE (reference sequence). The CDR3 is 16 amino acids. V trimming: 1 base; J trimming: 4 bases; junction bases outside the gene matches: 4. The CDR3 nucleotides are TGTGCCAGCAGCTTGCTCGGGACTAGCGGTTACAATGAGCAGTTCTTC. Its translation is CASSLLGTSGYNEQFF.

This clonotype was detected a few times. Written as DNA, the CDR3 is TGCGCCAGCAGCTTGGACGGAACTATGGGCTACACCTTC. This encodes CASSLDGTMGYTF. The chain recombines TRBV5-1 with TRBJ1-2; no clear D. This CDR3 is built from 13 residues. Germline loops: CDR1 SGHRS, CDR2 YFSETQ. Deletions cut 0 bases from V and 8 bases from J, with 11 bases between.

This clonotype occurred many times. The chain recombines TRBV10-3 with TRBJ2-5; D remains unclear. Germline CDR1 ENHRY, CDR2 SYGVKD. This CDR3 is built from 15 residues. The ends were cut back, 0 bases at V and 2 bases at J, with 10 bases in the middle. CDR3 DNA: TGTGCCATCAGTGAGTCCACGAGGCCACAAGAGACCCAGTACTTC. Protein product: CAISESTRPQETQYF.

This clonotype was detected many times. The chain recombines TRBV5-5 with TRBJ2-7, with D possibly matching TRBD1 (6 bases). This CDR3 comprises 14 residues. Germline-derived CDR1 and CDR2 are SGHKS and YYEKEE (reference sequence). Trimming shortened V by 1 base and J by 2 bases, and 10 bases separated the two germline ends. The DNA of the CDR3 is TGTGCCAGCAGCTTGCAGGGGTCCCCCTACGAGCAGTACTTC. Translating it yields CASSLQGSPYEQYF.

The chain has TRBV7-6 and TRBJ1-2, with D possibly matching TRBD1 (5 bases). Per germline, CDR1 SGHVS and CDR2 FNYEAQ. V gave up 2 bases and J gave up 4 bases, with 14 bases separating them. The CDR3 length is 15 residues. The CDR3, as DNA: TGTGCCAGCAGCTTAAACGGAAAGGGGTTCTATGGCTACACCTTC. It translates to CASSLNGKGFYGYTF.

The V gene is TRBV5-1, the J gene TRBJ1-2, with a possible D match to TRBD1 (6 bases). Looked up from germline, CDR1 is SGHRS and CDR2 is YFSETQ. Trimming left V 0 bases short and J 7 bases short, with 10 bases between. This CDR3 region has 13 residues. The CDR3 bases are TGCGCCAGCAGCTTGGATGGCAGGGGTGGCTACACCTTC. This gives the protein CASSLDGRGGYTF.

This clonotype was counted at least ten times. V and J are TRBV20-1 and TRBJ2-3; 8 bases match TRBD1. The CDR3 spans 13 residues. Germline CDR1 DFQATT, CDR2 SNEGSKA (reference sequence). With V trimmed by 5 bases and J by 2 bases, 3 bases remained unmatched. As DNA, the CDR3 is TGCAGTGCTGGACAGGGATTCACAGATACGCAGTATTTT. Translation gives CSAGQGFTDTQYF.

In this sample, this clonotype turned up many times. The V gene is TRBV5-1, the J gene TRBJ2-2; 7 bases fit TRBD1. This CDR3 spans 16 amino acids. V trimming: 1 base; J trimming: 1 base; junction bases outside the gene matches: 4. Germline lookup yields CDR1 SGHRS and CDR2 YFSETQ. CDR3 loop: CASSLLGGLNTGELFF. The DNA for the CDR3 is TGCGCCAGCAGCTTGCTAGGGGGCCTGAACACCGGGGAGCTGTTTTTT.

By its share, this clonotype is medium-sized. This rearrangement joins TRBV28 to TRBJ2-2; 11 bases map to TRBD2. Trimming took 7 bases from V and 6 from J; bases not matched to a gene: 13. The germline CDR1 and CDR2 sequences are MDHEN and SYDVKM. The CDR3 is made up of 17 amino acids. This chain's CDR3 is CASIPTSGVAGAGELFF. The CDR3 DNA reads TGTGCCAGCATCCCGACTAGCGGGGTCGCCGGAGCCGGGGAGCTGTTTTTT.

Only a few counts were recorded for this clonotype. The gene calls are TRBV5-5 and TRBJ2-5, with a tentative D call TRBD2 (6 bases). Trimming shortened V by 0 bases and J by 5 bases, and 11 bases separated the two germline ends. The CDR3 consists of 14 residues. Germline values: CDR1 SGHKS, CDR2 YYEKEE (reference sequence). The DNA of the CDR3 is TGTGCCAGCAGCTTGGGGACTACCAGGGAGACCCAGTACTTC. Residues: CASSLGTTRETQYF.

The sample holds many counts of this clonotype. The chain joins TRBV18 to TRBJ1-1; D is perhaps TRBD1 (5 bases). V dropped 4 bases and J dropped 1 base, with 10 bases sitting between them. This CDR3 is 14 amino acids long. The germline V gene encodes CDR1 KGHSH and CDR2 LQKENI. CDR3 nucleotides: TGTGCCAGCTCACTAGGACAAGCGAACACTGAAGCTTTCTTT. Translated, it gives CASSLGQANTEAFF.

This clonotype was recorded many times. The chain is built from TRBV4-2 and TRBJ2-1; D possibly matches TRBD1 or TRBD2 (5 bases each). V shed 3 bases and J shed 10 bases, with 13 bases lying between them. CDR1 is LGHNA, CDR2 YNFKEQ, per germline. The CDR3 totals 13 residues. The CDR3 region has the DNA TGTGCCAGCAGCCAGGGGGAGCCGGGGGAGCAGTTCTTC. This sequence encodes CASSQGEPGEQFF.

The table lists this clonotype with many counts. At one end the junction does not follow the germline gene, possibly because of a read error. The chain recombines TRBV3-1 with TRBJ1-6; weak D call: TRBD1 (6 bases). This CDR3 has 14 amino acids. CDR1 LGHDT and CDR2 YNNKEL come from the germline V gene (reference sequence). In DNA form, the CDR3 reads TGTGCCAGCAGCTTAGGACAGAGAAATTCACCCCTCAACTTT. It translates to CASSLGQRNSPLNF.

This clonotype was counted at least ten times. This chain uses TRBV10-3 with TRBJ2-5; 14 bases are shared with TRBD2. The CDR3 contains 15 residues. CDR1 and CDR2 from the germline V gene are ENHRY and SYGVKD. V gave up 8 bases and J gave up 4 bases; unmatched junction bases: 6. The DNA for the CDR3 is TGTGCCATCGGCTCCGGGACTAGCGGGGGAGAGACCCAGTACTTC. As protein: CAIGSGTSGGETQYF.

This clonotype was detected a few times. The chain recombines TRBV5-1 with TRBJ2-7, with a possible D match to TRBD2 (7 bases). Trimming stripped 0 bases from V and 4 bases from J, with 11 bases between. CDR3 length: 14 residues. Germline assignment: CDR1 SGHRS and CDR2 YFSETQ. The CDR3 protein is CASSLGGGRYEQYF. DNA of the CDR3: TGCGCCAGCAGCTTGGGCGGGGGCAGGTACGAGCAGTACTTC.

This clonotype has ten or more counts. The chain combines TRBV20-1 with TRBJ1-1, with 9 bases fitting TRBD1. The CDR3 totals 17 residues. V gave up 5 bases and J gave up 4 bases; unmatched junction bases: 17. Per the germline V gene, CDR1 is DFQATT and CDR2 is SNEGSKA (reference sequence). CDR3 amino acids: CSAGGAGTGNFGTEAFF. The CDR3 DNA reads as TGCAGTGCTGGAGGGGCCGGGACAGGGAATTTTGGCACTGAAGCTTTCTTT.

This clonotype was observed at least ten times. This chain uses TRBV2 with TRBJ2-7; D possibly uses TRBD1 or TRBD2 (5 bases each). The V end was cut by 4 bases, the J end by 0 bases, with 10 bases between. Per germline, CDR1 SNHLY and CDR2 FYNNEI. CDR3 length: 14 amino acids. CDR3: CASSGDPLSYEQYV. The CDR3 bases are TGTGCCAGCAGTGGGGACCCCCTCTCCTACGAGCAGTACGTC.

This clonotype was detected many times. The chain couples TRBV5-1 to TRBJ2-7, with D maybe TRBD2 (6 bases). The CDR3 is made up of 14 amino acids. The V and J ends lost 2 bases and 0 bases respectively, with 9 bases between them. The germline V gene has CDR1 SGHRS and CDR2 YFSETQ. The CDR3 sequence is CASSFTGSSYEQYF. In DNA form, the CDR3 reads TGCGCCAGCAGCTTTACCGGGAGCTCCTACGAGCAGTACTTC.

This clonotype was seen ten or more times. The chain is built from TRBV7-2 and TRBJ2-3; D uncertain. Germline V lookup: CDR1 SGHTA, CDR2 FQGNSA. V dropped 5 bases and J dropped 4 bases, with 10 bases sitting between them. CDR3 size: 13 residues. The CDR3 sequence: CASSRIFSDTQYF. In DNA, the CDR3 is TGTGCCAGCAGCAGGATATTTTCAGATACGCAGTATTTT.

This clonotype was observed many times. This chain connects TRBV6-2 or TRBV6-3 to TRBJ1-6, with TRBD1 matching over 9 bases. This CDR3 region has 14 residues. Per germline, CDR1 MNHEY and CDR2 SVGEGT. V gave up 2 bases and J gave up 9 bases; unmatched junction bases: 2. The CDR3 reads CASSYETGGSPLHF. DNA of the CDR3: TGTGCCAGCAGTTACGAGACAGGGGGTTCACCCCTCCACTTT.